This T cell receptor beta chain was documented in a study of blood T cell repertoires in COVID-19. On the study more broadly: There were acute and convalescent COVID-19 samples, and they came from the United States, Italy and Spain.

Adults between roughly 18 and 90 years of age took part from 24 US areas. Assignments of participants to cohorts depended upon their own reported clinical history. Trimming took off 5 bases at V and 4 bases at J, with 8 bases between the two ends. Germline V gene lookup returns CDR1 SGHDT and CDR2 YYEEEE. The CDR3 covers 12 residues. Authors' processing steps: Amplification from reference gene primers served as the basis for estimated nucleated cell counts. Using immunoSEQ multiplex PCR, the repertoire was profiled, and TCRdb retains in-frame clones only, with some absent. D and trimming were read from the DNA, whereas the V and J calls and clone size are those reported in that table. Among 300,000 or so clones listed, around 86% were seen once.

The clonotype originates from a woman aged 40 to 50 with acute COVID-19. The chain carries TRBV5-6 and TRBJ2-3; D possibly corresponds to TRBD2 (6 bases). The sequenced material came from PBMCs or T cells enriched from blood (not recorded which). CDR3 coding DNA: TGTGCCAGCAGTTGGGAGGCAGATACGCAGTATTTT. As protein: CASSWEADTQYF.